The 25 T cell receptor beta chains below were found in one sample sequenced in a study of beta chain features in type 1 diabetes. Findings and caveats of the study: Moderate yet significant TCRB CDR3 shortening was seen in Type 1 diabetes patients in all four CD4+ subsets.

For these receptors, no antigen is known. Sequenced material consisted of expressed TCRB transcripts (all of the isolated RNA was reverse transcribed). The method was immunoSEQ multiplex PCR; TCRdb's version includes in-frame clones alone and lacks a portion of them. The sample lists over 150,000 clones, under 13% occurring once. Input material: central memory CD4+ T cells from blood. These receptors all stem from a man aged 25 to 40 with type 1 diabetes.

This clone was seen a few times. The genes are TRBV7-2 and TRBJ1-5, with 12 bases aligning to TRBD1. V trimming: 5 bases; J trimming: 2 bases; junction bases outside the gene matches: 4. Germline V gives CDR1 SGHTA, CDR2 FQGNSA. The CDR3 has 16 residues. CDR3 sequence reads: CASSPGTGGGNQPQHF. DNA for the CDR3: TGTGCCAGCAGCCCTGGGACAGGGGGCGGCAATCAGCCCCAGCATTTT.

The genes are TRBV2 and TRBJ1-5, with 7 positions matching TRBD1. Germline CDR1 reads SNHLY; CDR2 reads FYNNEI. V gave up 4 bases and J gave up 6 bases; unmatched junction bases: 6. CDR3 length: 14 residues. CDR3 DNA: TGTGCCAGCAGTGCCGGGACAGCGCTTCAGCCCCAGCATTTT. It is translated as CASSAGTALQPQHF.

The V and J genes are TRBV5-6 and TRBJ2-7; D remains ambiguous. This CDR3 spans 14 amino acids. From germline, CDR1 is SGHDT and CDR2 YYEEEE. The V gene lost 7 bases and the J gene lost 0 bases, with 14 bases spanning the gap. The CDR3 nucleotides are TGTGCCAGCTGGCGGAGAGGTTACTCCTACGAGCAGTACTTC. This translates into CASWRRGYSYEQYF.

This clone was counted a few times. V and J are TRBV7-2 and TRBJ2-3; 8 bases fit TRBD2. V shed 2 bases and J 5 bases; nucleotides not matched to a gene: 6. The CDR3 is 15 residues long. The germline V gene encodes CDR1 SGHTA and CDR2 FQGNSA. The CDR3 protein is CASSLLAGGIDTQYF. The DNA for the CDR3 is TGTGCCAGCAGCTTACTTGCGGGAGGAATAGATACGCAGTATTTT. The variable domain in full, completed from reference TRBV7-2 and TRBJ2-3, reads GAGVSQSPSNKVTEKGKDVELRCDPISGHTALYWYRQSLGQGLEFLIYFQGNSAPDKSGLPSDRFSAERTGGSVSTLTIQRTQQEDSAVYLCASSLLAGGIDTQYFGPGTRLTVL.

The chain couples TRBV19 to TRBJ2-1; D call uncertain. V lost 3 bases, J lost 9 bases, and 6 bases lay in between. The CDR3 covers 11 residues. The V gene's germline CDR1 is LNHDA and CDR2 SQIVND (reference sequence). The CDR3 reads CASSIWSEQFF. The CDR3 DNA is TGTGCCAGTAGTATCTGGAGTGAGCAGTTCTTC.

In this sample, this clone turned up a few times. The genes are TRBV25-1 and TRBJ2-5, with 9 nucleotides matching TRBD1. Trimming took 4 bases from V and 5 from J; bases not matched to a gene: 8. This CDR3 has 15 amino acids. The V gene's germline CDR1 is MGHDK and CDR2 SYGVNS. CDR3: CASSVSGTGSETQYF. CDR3 bases: TGTGCCAGCAGTGTCTCCGGGACAGGGAGCGAGACCCAGTACTTC.

The J gene is TRBJ2-1, the V gene TRBV7-8; TRBD2 is a possible D gene (5 bases). The CDR3 has 15 amino acids. Germline V gene lookup returns CDR1 SGHVS and CDR2 FQNEAQ. With 3 bases removed from V and 5 bases from J, the gap between germline ends came to 14 bases. CDR3 region: CASSLSEGRDNEQFF. CDR3 bases: TGTGCCAGCAGCTTGAGTGAGGGCCGCGACAATGAGCAGTTCTTC.

This clone appeared a few times. The genes are TRBV5-1 and TRBJ2-6; D might be TRBD1 (5 bases). From germline, CDR1 is SGHRS and CDR2 YFSETQ. Trimming removed 2 bases from V and 0 bases from J, with 15 bases in between. The CDR3 covers 18 residues. The CDR3 DNA is TGCGCCAGCAGCTTTACGGCAGGGCTGAGCTCTGGGGCCAACGTCCTGACTTTC. Translation: CASSFTAGLSSGANVLTF. Combining the CDR3 with reference TRBV5-1 and TRBJ2-6 gives the whole variable domain KAGVTQTPRYLIKTRGQQVTLSCSPISGHRSVSWYQQTPGQGLQFLFEYFSETQRNKGNFPGRFSGRQFSNSRSEMNVSTLELGDSALYLCASSFTAGLSSGANVLTFGAGSRLTVL.

The rearrangement uses TRBV7-9 and TRBJ2-7; 7 bases match TRBD1. With 5 bases clipped from V and 0 bases from J, the junction kept 4 bases outside the gene matches. Germline values: CDR1 SEHNR, CDR2 FQNEAQ (reference sequence). The CDR3 length is 14 residues. The CDR3, as DNA: TGTGCCAGCAGCCCCAGACAGGGCTCCTACGAGCAGTACTTC. It encodes CASSPRQGSYEQYF. The full variable domain, its missing parts supplied by reference TRBV7-9 and TRBJ2-7, is DTGVSQNPRHKITKRGQNVTFRCDPISEHNRLYWYRQTLGQGPEFLTYFQNEAQLEKSRLLSDRFSAERPKGSFSTLEIQRTEQGDSAMYLCASSPRQGSYEQYFGPGTRLTVT.

The chain recombines TRBV5-1 with TRBJ2-5; D is perhaps TRBD2 (5 bases). The ends were cut back, 4 bases at V and 1 base at J, with 8 bases in the middle. The CDR3 is made up of 13 amino acids. Germline CDR1 is SGHRS and CDR2 is YFSETQ. The CDR3 nucleotides are TGCGCCAGCAGCCCTAGCCCCCAAGAGACCCAGTACTTC. Amino acid sequence: CASSPSPQETQYF.

The rearrangement uses TRBV6-6 and TRBJ1-2; 12 bases match TRBD1. The junction had 10 bases not matched to a gene; V was cut back by 6 bases and J by 8 bases. CDR3 length: 15 residues. Germline V gives CDR1 MNHNY, CDR2 SVGAGI (reference sequence). CDR3 amino acids: CASRPPGQGARGYTF. CDR3 in DNA: TGTGCCAGCAGACCTCCGGGACAGGGGGCGCGGGGCTACACCTTC.

This clone has just a few counts. This chain connects TRBV7-8 to TRBJ2-7, with D unclear. V dropped 4 bases and J dropped 2 bases, with 3 bases sitting between them. Germline V CDR1 and CDR2: SGHVS, FQNEAQ. The CDR3 is made up of 11 amino acids. The CDR3 DNA is TGTGCCAGCAGCTCTACCTACGAGCAGTACTTC. Its protein product is CASSSTYEQYF.

This chain connects TRBV28 to TRBJ1-2; no clear D. Germline CDR1 reads MDHEN; CDR2 reads SYDVKM. Trimming removed 5 bases at V and 4 bases at J, with 8 bases between. The CDR3 is 12 residues long. The CDR3 spells CASSINIYGYTF. CDR3 bases: TGTGCCAGCAGTATTAATATCTATGGCTACACCTTC.

This clone has a handful of counts. Written as DNA, the CDR3 is TGTGCCAGTACGATCGGCAGGGATGGCTACACCTTC. This gives the protein CASTIGRDGYTF. This sequence joins TRBV6-6 and TRBJ1-2; a weak D match, TRBD1 (5 bases). Germline V gives CDR1 MNHNY, CDR2 SVGAGI (reference sequence). V lost 9 bases, J lost 6 bases, and 14 bases lay in between. This CDR3 spans 12 amino acids.

This clone showed up just a few times. This chain uses TRBV28 with TRBJ2-7; 13 nucleotides line up with TRBD2. This CDR3 has 15 residues. Trimming cost V 6 bases and J 5 bases; bases outside gene matches: 7. CDR1 is MDHEN, CDR2 SYDVKM, per germline. CDR3 region: CASSRTSGSVHEQYF. DNA for the CDR3: TGTGCCAGCAGCAGGACTAGCGGGAGCGTCCACGAGCAGTACTTC.

The chain has TRBV30 and TRBJ1-5; 8 bases are a match to TRBD1. This CDR3 comprises 14 residues. Germline trimming cut 5 bases from V and 5 bases from J; bases unmatched to any gene: 8. Germline values: CDR1 GTSNPN, CDR2 SVGIG (reference sequence). The CDR3 bases are TGTGCCTGGGGACACTCAGGGGGCTATCAGCCCCAGCATTTT. Its protein is CAWGHSGGYQPQHF.

The V gene is TRBV7-3, the J gene TRBJ2-7, with D unresolved. The CDR3 runs to 13 residues. V was clipped by 6 bases and J by 3 bases, with 12 bases between them. Germline V gives CDR1 SGHTA, CDR2 FQGTGA. The DNA for the CDR3 is TGTGCCAGCAGTCCCTACCCTGTCTACGAGCAGTACTTC. It encodes CASSPYPVYEQYF.

This clone was observed a few times. This chain joins TRBV30 and TRBJ1-2, with TRBD1 matching 7 bases. V trimming: 3 bases; J trimming: 4 bases; junction bases outside the gene matches: 11. Germline V gene lookup returns CDR1 GTSNPN and CDR2 SVGIG (reference sequence). The CDR3 sequence is 15 residues long. CDR3 sequence reads: CAWRRSGTEIYGYTF. The CDR3, as DNA: TGTGCCTGGAGGCGTTCCGGGACAGAAATCTATGGCTACACCTTC.

This clone turned up a few times. The J gene is TRBJ2-5, the V gene TRBV30; the D gene is possibly TRBD2 (6 bases). The V end lost 4 bases, the J end lost 5 bases, and 23 bases lay between the germline ends. The CDR3 contains 16 residues. CDR1 is GTSNPN and CDR2 is SVGIG in the germline V gene (reference sequence). The CDR3 region is CAWITEASVCIETQYF. The CDR3 DNA is TGTGCCTGGATAACCGAGGCTAGCGTTTGTATCGAGACCCAGTACTTC.

V gene TRBV7-9 combines with J gene TRBJ2-2, with 9 bases identical to TRBD2. CDR3 length: 16 residues. Losses at the gene ends were 5 bases for V and 0 bases for J; bases not matched to a gene: 4. Germline values: CDR1 SEHNR, CDR2 FQNEAQ (reference sequence). CDR3 amino acids: CASSLLAGSNTGELFF. The DNA for the CDR3 is TGTGCCAGCAGCCTCCTAGCGGGATCGAACACCGGGGAGCTGTTTTTT.

The chain combines TRBV18 with TRBJ2-3; D uncertain. This CDR3 comprises 12 residues. Germline V gene lookup returns CDR1 KGHSH and CDR2 LQKENI. V lost 6 bases to trimming and J lost 2 bases, with 6 bases between them. In nucleotides, the CDR3 is TGTGCCAGCTCTCTAGACACAGATACGCAGTATTTT. Amino acid sequence: CASSLDTDTQYF.

V and J are TRBV11-2 and TRBJ2-5; TRBD2 matches 9 bases. V dropped 1 base and J dropped 4; count of bases not matched to a gene: 4. CDR3 length: 15 residues. Germline CDR1 SGHAT, CDR2 FQNNGV. CDR3 nucleotide sequence: TGTGCCAGCAGCTTAGCCCTAGCGGGACGAGAGACCCAGTACTTC. Translated, it gives CASSLALAGRETQYF.

The DNA for the CDR3 is TGTGCCACCAGCAGACTAGCGGGATCTGGCTACGAGCAGTACTTC. It encodes CATSRLAGSGYEQYF. J is TRBJ2-7 and V is TRBV15; 9 bases align to TRBD2. Germline V gene data show CDR1 as LNHNV and CDR2 as YYDKDF (reference sequence). The CDR3 is made up of 15 amino acids. V lost 2 bases, J lost 3 bases, and 5 bases stayed unmatched.

The rearrangement joins TRBV18 to TRBJ1-2, with 10 bases aligning to TRBD1. This CDR3 region has 15 residues. With V trimmed by 3 bases and J by 8 bases, 9 bases remained unmatched. Germline values: CDR1 KGHSH, CDR2 LQKENI. In DNA, the CDR3 is TGTGCCAGCTCACCCCCGGGACAGGGGCTGGAGGGCTACACCTTC. Its protein is CASSPPGQGLEGYTF.

This clone was observed a handful of times. The CDR3 nucleotides are TGTGCCAGCAGCCAGGTGCGGCAGGGATTAAGGAACACTGAAGCTTTCTTT. This translates into CASSQVRQGLRNTEAFF. The chain has TRBV4-2 and TRBJ1-1; D possibly corresponds to TRBD1 (5 bases). With 3 bases removed from V and 1 base from J, the gap between germline ends came to 18 bases. This CDR3 is 17 amino acids long. The germline V gene has CDR1 LGHNA and CDR2 YNFKEQ.